Below are 27 T cell receptor beta chains sequenced from a single sample in a study of blood T cell repertoires in COVID-19. The method was immunoSEQ multiplex PCR; TCRdb's version includes in-frame clones alone and lacks a portion of them. This sample has 200,000 to 250,000 clones, with nearly 85% found just once. Source material: peripheral blood. These receptors were collected from a woman aged 25 to 39 with COVID-19, enrolled during active disease.

This clone was observed a handful of times. V is TRBV19 and J is TRBJ1-4; no clear D. This CDR3 has 14 residues. The germline V gene has CDR1 LNHDA and CDR2 SQIVND (reference sequence). V shed 2 bases and J shed 8 bases, with 12 bases lying between them. This CDR3 reads CASSIRAGGEKLFF. CDR3 in DNA: TGTGCCAGTAGTATACGGGCCGGAGGCGAAAAACTGTTTTTT.

J is TRBJ2-2 and V is TRBV7-2, with 7 positions matching TRBD1. V gave up 1 base and J gave up 7 bases; unmatched junction bases: 6. Germline-derived CDR1 and CDR2 are SGHTA and FQGNSA. The CDR3 is 15 residues long. The CDR3 spells CASSLVGQKGGELFF. As DNA, the CDR3 is TGTGCCAGCAGCTTAGTGGGACAGAAGGGCGGGGAGCTGTTTTTT.

The rearrangement uses TRBV6-6 and TRBJ2-7; tentatively, D is TRBD1 (5 bases). Trimming cost V 0 bases and J 12 bases, with 12 bases left between them. CDR1 is MNHNY, CDR2 SVGAGI, per germline (reference sequence). This CDR3 region has 12 residues. The CDR3 DNA is TGTGCCAGCAGTTACTCGGGGCGCGACGTGTACTTC. Translating it yields CASSYSGRDVYF.

This chain joins TRBV24-1 and TRBJ2-7, with 7 positions matching TRBD1. The CDR3 covers 12 residues. CDR1 and CDR2 (germline): KGHDR, SFDVKD. V trimming: 9 bases; J trimming: 5 bases; junction bases outside the gene matches: 6. CDR3 coding DNA: TGTGCCACCGACAGGGTGCGCAACGAGCAGTACTTC. Amino acid sequence: CATDRVRNEQYF.

This clone was detected only once. This chain uses TRBV5-8 with TRBJ1-3; no clear D gene. This CDR3 has 16 amino acids. V gave up 0 bases and J gave up 0 bases, with 10 bases separating them. The germline V gene encodes CDR1 SGHTS and CDR2 YDEGEE. The CDR3 here is CASSLDFGSSGNTIYF. CDR3 nucleotides: TGTGCCAGCAGCTTGGATTTTGGGAGCTCTGGAAACACCATATATTTT.

This clone was observed once. This chain uses TRBV19 with TRBJ2-7, with 7 nucleotides matching TRBD2. V trimming: 3 bases; J trimming: 2 bases; junction bases outside the gene matches: 7. The CDR3 is made up of 15 amino acids. Germline CDR1 is LNHDA and CDR2 is SQIVND (reference sequence). The CDR3 bases are TGTGCCAGTAGTATCCGGACTAGTGGAGCCTACGAGCAGTACTTC. It yields the protein CASSIRTSGAYEQYF.

This clone was counted a few times. The V and J genes are TRBV24-1 and TRBJ2-7; 9 bases are shared with TRBD1. Germline V gene data show CDR1 as KGHDR and CDR2 as SFDVKD. Unmatched junction bases numbered 4, after V lost 0 bases and J lost 5 bases. This CDR3 region has 15 residues. The CDR3 protein is CATSDLGTGIHEQYF. CDR3 bases: TGTGCCACCAGTGATTTGGGGACAGGGATTCACGAGCAGTACTTC.

V gene TRBV28 combines with J gene TRBJ2-1; 7 nucleotides agree with TRBD2. The CDR3 is 16 residues long. After removal of 5 bases from V and 4 bases from J, the junction contained 11 bases not matched to a gene. Looked up from germline, CDR1 is MDHEN and CDR2 is SYDVKM. This CDR3 is CASSPPGGGGYNEQFF. The CDR3 nucleotides are TGTGCCAGCAGTCCCCCGGGCGGGGGAGGGTACAATGAGCAGTTCTTC. Using reference TRBV28 and TRBJ2-1 for the parts outside the CDR3, the full variable domain is DVKVTQSSRYLVKRTGEKVFLECVQDMDHENMFWYRQDPGLGLRLIYFSYDVKMKEKGDIPEGYSVSREKKERFSLILESASTNQTSMYLCASSPPGGGGYNEQFFGPGTRLTVL.

The chain joins TRBV5-8 to TRBJ2-5; TRBD1 is a possible D gene (6 bases). CDR3 length: 14 amino acids. Trimming cost V 3 bases and J 1 base, with 10 bases left between them. Germline-derived CDR1 and CDR2 are SGHTS and YDEGEE. The CDR3 nucleotides are TGTGCCAGCAGCTCAGGACAGATCCAAGAGACCCAGTACTTC. Its translation: CASSSGQIQETQYF. Drawing the rest from reference TRBV5-8 and TRBJ2-5, the complete variable domain is EAGVTQSPTHLIKTRGQQATLRCSPISGHTSVYWYQQALGLGLQFLLWYDEGEERNRGNFPPRFSGRQFPNYSSELNVNALELEDSALYLCASSSGQIQETQYFGPGTRLLVL.

This clone has more than one count but fewer than ten. V is TRBV19 and J is TRBJ2-7; D not certain. The V end was cut by 2 bases, the J end by 5 bases, with 7 bases between. This CDR3 is 12 amino acids long. Germline CDR1 is LNHDA and CDR2 is SQIVND (reference sequence). CDR3 nucleotides: TGTGCCAGTAGTATAACGTCTAACGAGCAGTACTTC. It yields the protein CASSITSNEQYF.

J is TRBJ2-7 and V is TRBV19; TRBD2 matches at 8 bases. This CDR3 spans 14 amino acids. From germline, CDR1 is LNHDA and CDR2 SQIVND (reference sequence). Trimming at V came to 9 bases and at J to 2 bases, leaving 9 bases not matched to a gene. DNA of the CDR3: TGTGCCAGAAAGAGGACTAGCCGCACCTACGAGCAGTACTTC. The encoded protein is CARKRTSRTYEQYF. Full variable domain (remainder filled in from reference TRBV19 and TRBJ2-7): DGGITQSPKYLFRKEGQNVTLSCEQNLNHDAMYWYRQDPGQGLRLIYYSQIVNDFQKGDIAEGYSVSREKKESFPLTVTSAQKNPTAFYLCARKRTSRTYEQYFGPGTRLTVT.

This rearrangement joins TRBV6-5 to TRBJ2-1; tentative D call: TRBD1 (6 bases). The CDR3 length is 13 residues. Germline V gene lookup returns CDR1 MNHEY and CDR2 SVGAGI. V lost 5 bases and J lost 4, with 9 bases in between. CDR3: CASSIGGYNEQFF. CDR3 coding DNA: TGTGCCAGCAGTATAGGGGGATACAATGAGCAGTTCTTC.

The chain is built from TRBV24-1 and TRBJ1-2, with TRBD1 matching 9 bases. The CDR3 is 12 amino acids. From germline, CDR1 is KGHDR and CDR2 SFDVKD. The V segment lost 7 bases and the J segment 8 bases; nucleotides outside the gene matches: 4. The CDR3 region is CATSDRGYGYTF. In DNA, the CDR3 is TGTGCCACCAGCGACAGGGGGTACGGCTACACCTTC.

The table lists this clone with a few counts. The rearrangement uses TRBV2 and TRBJ2-7; TRBD1 matches at 7 bases. The CDR3 has 14 amino acids. The ends lost 6 bases at V and 3 bases at J; junction bases unmatched: 8. From germline, CDR1 is SNHLY and CDR2 FYNNEI. The CDR3 region has the DNA TGTGCCAGCAGATTCGGGACAGAAAACTACGAGCAGTACTTC. Translating it yields CASRFGTENYEQYF.

The chain combines TRBV5-1 with TRBJ2-1; 8 bases map to TRBD2. J lost 6 bases, V lost 4 bases, and 9 bases had no gene match. The germline V gene encodes CDR1 SGHRS and CDR2 YFSETQ. The CDR3 consists of 15 residues. In nucleotides, the CDR3 is TGCGCCAGCAGCGTAGCGGGACTAGACCTCAATGAGCAGTTCTTC. This sequence encodes CASSVAGLDLNEQFF.

DNA for the CDR3: TGTGCCAGCAGCTTAGGTGGGGGGGAAGCTTACTATGGCTACACCTTC. This sequence encodes CASSLGGGEAYYGYTF. The chain joins TRBV7-2 to TRBJ1-2; D possibly corresponds to TRBD1 (5 bases). The CDR3 sequence is 16 residues long. Germline assignment: CDR1 SGHTA and CDR2 FQGNSA. V was trimmed by 1 base and J by 3 bases, leaving 15 bases between them.

The genes are TRBV4-2 and TRBJ2-1; TRBD2 aligns across 12 bases. CDR1 and CDR2 from the germline V gene are LGHNA and YNFKEQ. V gave up 4 bases and J gave up 5 bases; unmatched junction bases: 18. The CDR3 sequence is 20 residues long. The DNA of the CDR3 is TGTGCCAGCAGCCCCCTTGGACAGGGCCGGACTAGCGGGGTAGACAATGAGCAGTTCTTC. Amino acids: CASSPLGQGRTSGVDNEQFF.

This clone was picked up one time. The chain uses TRBV28 and TRBJ1-1; D is ambiguous. Looked up from germline, CDR1 is MDHEN and CDR2 is SYDVKM. V gave up 7 bases and J gave up 1 base, with 10 bases separating them. CDR3 length: 13 amino acids. The CDR3 is CASKERGNTEAFF. Written as DNA, the CDR3 is TGTGCCAGCAAGGAGCGGGGGAACACTGAAGCTTTCTTT.

The genes are TRBV6-5 and TRBJ2-7; the match to TRBD2 covers 11 bases. V was pared by 4 bases and J by 2 bases, with 7 bases of the junction left unmatched. The V gene's germline CDR1 is MNHEY and CDR2 SVGAGI. The CDR3 runs to 16 residues. In DNA, the CDR3 is TGTGCCAGCAGTTCACCCTTAGCGGGAGGGCCCTACGAGCAGTACTTC. Amino acids: CASSSPLAGGPYEQYF.

J is TRBJ1-5 and V is TRBV6-4; D not resolved. The V and J ends lost 7 bases and 6 bases respectively, with 7 bases between them. Germline values: CDR1 MRHNA, CDR2 SNTAGT. This CDR3 has 11 residues. CDR3 bases: TGTGCCAGCAACCGAGGTCAGCCCCAGCATTTT. Its translation is CASNRGQPQHF.

The chain carries TRBV10-3 and TRBJ2-3, with 8 nucleotides matching TRBD2. The CDR3 consists of 16 residues. Per germline, CDR1 ENHRY and CDR2 SYGVKD. Losses at the gene ends were 8 bases for V and 2 bases for J; bases not matched to a gene: 12. The CDR3, as DNA: TGTGCCATCGCGGGCGGTAGCGGGACCTCCACAGATACGCAGTATTTT. Translation gives CAIAGGSGTSTDTQYF.

The chain combines TRBV19 with TRBJ2-1, with TRBD2 as a possible D gene (5 bases). This CDR3 is built from 16 residues. Trimming took 0 bases from V and 0 from J, leaving 9 bases between them. In germline, CDR1 is LNHDA, CDR2 SQIVND (reference sequence). The CDR3 DNA reads TGTGCCAGTAGTATAGACGGGGTAAGCTCCTACAATGAGCAGTTCTTC. It encodes CASSIDGVSSYNEQFF.

The rearrangement links TRBV24-1 to TRBJ2-1; D is ambiguous. The CDR3 is 13 amino acids. CDR1 is KGHDR, CDR2 SFDVKD, per germline. The germline V and J ends were trimmed by 4 bases and 4 bases, with 7 bases remaining between them. CDR3 coding DNA: TGTGCCACCAGTGACCTGAGATACAATGAGCAGTTCTTC. Translated, it gives CATSDLRYNEQFF.

The chain joins TRBV6-6 to TRBJ1-4; D ambiguous. CDR3 length equals 15 residues. The germline V gene has CDR1 MNHNY and CDR2 SVGAGI (reference sequence). The V end lost 1 base, the J end lost 1 base, and 7 bases lay between the germline ends. CDR3 DNA: TGTGCCAGCAGTTACTTCAGGCGAACTAATGAAAAACTGTTTTTT. Its protein product is CASSYFRRTNEKLFF.

The V call is TRBV7-2, the J call TRBJ2-7; the match to TRBD1 covers 7 bases. The germline gives CDR1 SGHTA, CDR2 FQGNSA. The CDR3 extends over 18 amino acids. V gave up 4 bases and J gave up 2 bases; unmatched junction bases: 17. CDR3 sequence reads: CASSWRQGLGQQAYEQYF. CDR3 in DNA: TGTGCCAGCAGCTGGCGACAGGGCCTGGGGCAGCAAGCCTACGAGCAGTACTTC.

The chain employs TRBV4-2 and TRBJ2-2; the match to TRBD2 covers 12 bases. Germline V gene lookup returns CDR1 LGHNA and CDR2 YNFKEQ. The CDR3 consists of 18 residues. With 0 bases clipped from V and 6 bases from J, the junction kept 8 bases outside the gene matches. Written as DNA, the CDR3 is TGTGCCAGCAGCCAAGAGGGAACACTAGCGGGGGGTTCCGGGGAGCTGTTTTTT. Protein: CASSQEGTLAGGSGELFF.

The gene calls are TRBV6-2 or TRBV6-3 and TRBJ2-7; TRBD2 agrees at 8 bases. The germline gives CDR1 MNHEY, CDR2 SVGEGT. The CDR3 runs 14 residues. Trimming at V came to 6 bases and at J to 4 bases, leaving 8 bases not matched to a gene. CDR3 DNA sequence: TGTGCCAGCAGGTACGGGGGGGCGCGGTACGAGCAGTACTTC. Amino acid sequence: CASRYGGARYEQYF.